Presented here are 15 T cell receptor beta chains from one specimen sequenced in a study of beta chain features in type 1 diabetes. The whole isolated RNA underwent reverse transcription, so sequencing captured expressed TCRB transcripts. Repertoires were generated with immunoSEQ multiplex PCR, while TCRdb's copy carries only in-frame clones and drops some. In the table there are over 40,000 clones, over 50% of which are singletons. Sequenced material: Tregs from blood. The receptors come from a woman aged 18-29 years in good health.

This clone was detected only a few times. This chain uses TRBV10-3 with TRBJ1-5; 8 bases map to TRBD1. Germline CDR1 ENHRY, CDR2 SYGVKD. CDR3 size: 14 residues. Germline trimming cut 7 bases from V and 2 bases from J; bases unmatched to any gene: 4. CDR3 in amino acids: CAINDRGGNQPQHF. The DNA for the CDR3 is TGTGCCATCAACGACAGGGGAGGCAATCAGCCCCAGCATTTT.

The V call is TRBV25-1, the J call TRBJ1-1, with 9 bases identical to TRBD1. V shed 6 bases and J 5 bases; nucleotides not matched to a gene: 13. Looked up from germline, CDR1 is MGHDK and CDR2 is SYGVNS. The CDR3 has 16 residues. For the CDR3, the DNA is TGTGCCAGCAGCATCTCAACACAGGGGGCAAGGACTGAAGCTTTCTTT. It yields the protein CASSISTQGARTEAFF.

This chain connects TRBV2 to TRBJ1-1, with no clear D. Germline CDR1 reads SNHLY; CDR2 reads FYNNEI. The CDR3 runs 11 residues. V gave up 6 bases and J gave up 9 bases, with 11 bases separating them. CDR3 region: CASREEAKAFF. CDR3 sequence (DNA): TGTGCCAGCAGGGAGGAAGCTAAAGCTTTCTTT.

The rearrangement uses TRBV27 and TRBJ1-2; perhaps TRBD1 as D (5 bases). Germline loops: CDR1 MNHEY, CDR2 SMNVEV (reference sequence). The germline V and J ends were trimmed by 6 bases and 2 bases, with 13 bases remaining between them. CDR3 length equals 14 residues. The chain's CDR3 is CASRKAGRNYGYTF. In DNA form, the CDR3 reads TGTGCCAGCAGAAAAGCAGGGAGGAACTATGGCTACACCTTC.

The CDR3 sequence: CASSLSGTGTYEQYF. CDR3 nucleotides: TGTGCCAGCAGCTTATCCGGGACAGGAACCTACGAGCAGTACTTC. The chain recombines TRBV7-2 with TRBJ2-7; 8 bases line up with TRBD1. The V and J ends lost 2 bases and 2 bases, in that order; junction bases with no gene match: 5. Germline V gene sequence: CDR1 SGHTA, CDR2 FQGNSA. CDR3 length equals 15 residues. Filled out from reference TRBV7-2 and TRBJ2-7, the complete variable domain reads GAGVSQSPSNKVTEKGKDVELRCDPISGHTALYWYRQSLGQGLEFLIYFQGNSAPDKSGLPSDRFSAERTGGSVSTLTIQRTQQEDSAVYLCASSLSGTGTYEQYFGPGTRLTVT.

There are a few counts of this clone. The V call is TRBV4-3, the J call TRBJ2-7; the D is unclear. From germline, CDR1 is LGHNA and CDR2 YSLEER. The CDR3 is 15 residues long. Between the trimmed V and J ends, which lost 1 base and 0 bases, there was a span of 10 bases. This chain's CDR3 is CASSQGQTYSYEQYF. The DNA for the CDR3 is TGCGCCAGCAGCCAAGGCCAGACTTACTCCTACGAGCAGTACTTC.

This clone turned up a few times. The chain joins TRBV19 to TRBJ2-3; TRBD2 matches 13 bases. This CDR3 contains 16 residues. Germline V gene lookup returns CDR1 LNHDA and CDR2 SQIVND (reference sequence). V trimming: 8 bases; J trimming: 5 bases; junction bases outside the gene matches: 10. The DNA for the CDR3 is TGTGCCAGTTCACGGACTAGCGGGAGTTGGGGAGATACGCAGTATTTT. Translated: CASSRTSGSWGDTQYF.

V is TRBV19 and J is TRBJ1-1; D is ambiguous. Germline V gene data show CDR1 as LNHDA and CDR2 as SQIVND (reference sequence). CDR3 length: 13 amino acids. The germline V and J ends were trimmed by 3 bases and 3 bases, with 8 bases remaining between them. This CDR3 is CASSISGDTEAFF. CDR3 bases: TGTGCCAGTAGTATCTCTGGAGACACTGAAGCTTTCTTT.

CDR3 in amino acids: CASSTGSRPDTIYF. For the CDR3, the DNA is TGTGCCAGCAGTACTGGGTCCAGGCCTGACACCATATATTTT. The gene calls are TRBV28 and TRBJ1-3; D call uncertain. Germline values: CDR1 MDHEN, CDR2 SYDVKM. V shed 5 bases and J shed 8 bases, with 16 bases lying between them. CDR3 length: 14 residues.

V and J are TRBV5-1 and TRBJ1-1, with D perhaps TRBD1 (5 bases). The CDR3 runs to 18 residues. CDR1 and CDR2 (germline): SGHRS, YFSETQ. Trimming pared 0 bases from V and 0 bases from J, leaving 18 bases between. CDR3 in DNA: TGCGCCAGCAGCTTGGGAGTTGGCGTAACGGGGGTGAACACTGAAGCTTTCTTT. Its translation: CASSLGVGVTGVNTEAFF.

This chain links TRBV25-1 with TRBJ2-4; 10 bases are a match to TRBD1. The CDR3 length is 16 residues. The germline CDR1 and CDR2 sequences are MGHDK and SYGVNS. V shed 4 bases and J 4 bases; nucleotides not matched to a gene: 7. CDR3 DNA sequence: TGTGCCAGCAGTGTGACCGGGACAGGGGCAAAAAACATTCAGTACTTC. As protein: CASSVTGTGAKNIQYF.

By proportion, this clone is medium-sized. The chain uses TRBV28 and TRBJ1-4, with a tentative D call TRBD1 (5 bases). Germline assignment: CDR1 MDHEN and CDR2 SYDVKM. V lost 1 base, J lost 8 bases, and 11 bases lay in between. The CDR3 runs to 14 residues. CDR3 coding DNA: TGTGCCAGCAGTTTATTGGGGCCAAGGGAAAAACTGTTTTTT. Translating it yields CASSLLGPREKLFF. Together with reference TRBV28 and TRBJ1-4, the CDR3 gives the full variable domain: DVKVTQSSRYLVKRTGEKVFLECVQDMDHENMFWYRQDPGLGLRLIYFSYDVKMKEKGDIPEGYSVSREKKERFSLILESASTNQTSMYLCASSLLGPREKLFFGSGTQLSVL.

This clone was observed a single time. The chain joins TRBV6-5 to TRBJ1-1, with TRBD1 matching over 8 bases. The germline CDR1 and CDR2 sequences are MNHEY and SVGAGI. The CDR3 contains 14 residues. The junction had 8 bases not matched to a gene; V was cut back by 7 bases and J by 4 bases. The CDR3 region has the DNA TGTGCCAGCACGGCAGGGGGCTTAAGCACTGAAGCTTTCTTT. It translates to CASTAGGLSTEAFF.

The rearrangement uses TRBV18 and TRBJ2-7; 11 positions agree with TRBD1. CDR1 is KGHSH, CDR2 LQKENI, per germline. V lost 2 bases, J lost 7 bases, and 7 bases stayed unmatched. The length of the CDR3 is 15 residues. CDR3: CASSPGRDRGMEQYF. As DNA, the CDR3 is TGTGCCAGCTCACCAGGGCGGGACAGGGGGATGGAGCAGTACTTC.

The CDR3 reads CASSKCRGGFLAGVEADTQYF. The CDR3 DNA reads TGTGCCAGCAGCAAATGTCGGGGGGGATTTCTAGCGGGAGTGGAGGCAGATACGCAGTATTTT. The chain has TRBV21-1 and TRBJ2-3; the table assigns TRBD2, which was not confirmed against the DNA. TRBV21-1 has pseudogene status. CDR3 length: 21 amino acids.